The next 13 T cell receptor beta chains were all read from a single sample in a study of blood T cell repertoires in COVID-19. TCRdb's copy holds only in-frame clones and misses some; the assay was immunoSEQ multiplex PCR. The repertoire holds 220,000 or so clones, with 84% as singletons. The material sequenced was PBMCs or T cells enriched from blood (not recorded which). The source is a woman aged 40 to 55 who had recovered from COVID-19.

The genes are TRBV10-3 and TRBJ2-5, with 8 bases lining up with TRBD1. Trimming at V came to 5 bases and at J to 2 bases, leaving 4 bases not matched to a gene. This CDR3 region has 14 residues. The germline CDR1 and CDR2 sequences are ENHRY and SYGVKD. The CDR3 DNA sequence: TGTGCCATCAGTCCCCGACAGGGGCAAGAGACCCAGTACTTC. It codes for CAISPRQGQETQYF.

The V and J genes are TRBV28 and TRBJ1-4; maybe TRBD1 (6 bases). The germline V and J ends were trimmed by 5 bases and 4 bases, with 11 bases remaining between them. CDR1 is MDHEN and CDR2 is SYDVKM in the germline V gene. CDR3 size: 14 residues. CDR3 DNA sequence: TGTGCCAGCAGTCACCCACAGGGTAATGAAAAACTGTTTTTT. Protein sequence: CASSHPQGNEKLFF.

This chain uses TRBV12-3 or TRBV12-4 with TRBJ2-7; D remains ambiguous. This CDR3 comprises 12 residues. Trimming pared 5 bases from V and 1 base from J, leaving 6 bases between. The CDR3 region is CASSLLSYEQYF. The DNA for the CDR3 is TGTGCCAGCAGTCTATTATCCTACGAGCAGTACTTC.

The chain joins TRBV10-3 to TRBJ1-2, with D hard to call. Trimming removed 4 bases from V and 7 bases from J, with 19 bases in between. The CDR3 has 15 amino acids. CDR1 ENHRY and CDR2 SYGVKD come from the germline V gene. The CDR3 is CAISAPVARLGGYTF. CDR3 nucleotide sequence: TGTGCCATCAGTGCCCCGGTGGCAAGGCTAGGTGGCTACACCTTC.

Here the CDR3 DNA reads TGTGCCAGCAGCTTGTGGAGGTACTCTGGAAACACCATATATTTT. This codes for CASSLWRYSGNTIYF. The V gene is TRBV5-6, the J gene TRBJ1-3; the D is unclear. Trimming took 1 base from V and 0 from J, leaving 8 bases between them. Germline V CDR1 and CDR2: SGHDT, YYEEEE. The CDR3 sequence is 15 residues long.

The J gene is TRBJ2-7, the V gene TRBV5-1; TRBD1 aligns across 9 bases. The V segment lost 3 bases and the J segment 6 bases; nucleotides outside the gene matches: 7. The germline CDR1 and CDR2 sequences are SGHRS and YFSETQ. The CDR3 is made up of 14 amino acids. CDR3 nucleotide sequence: TGCGCCAGCAGCTCCCGCAACAGGGGGCTCGAGCAGTACTTC. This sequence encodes CASSSRNRGLEQYF.

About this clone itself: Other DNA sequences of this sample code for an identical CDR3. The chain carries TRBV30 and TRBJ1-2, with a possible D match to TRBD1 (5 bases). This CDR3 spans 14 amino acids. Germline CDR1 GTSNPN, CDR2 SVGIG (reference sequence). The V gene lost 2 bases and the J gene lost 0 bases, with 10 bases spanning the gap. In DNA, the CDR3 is TGTGCCTGGAGTTTATCGGGGGCTAACTATGGCTACACCTTC. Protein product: CAWSLSGANYGYTF. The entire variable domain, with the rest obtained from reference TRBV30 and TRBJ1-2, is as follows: SQTIHQWPATLVQPVGSPLSLECTVEGTSNPNLYWYRQAAGRGLQLLFYSVGIGQISSEVPQNLSASRPQDRQFILSSKKLLLSDSGFYLCAWSLSGANYGYTFGSGTRLTVV.

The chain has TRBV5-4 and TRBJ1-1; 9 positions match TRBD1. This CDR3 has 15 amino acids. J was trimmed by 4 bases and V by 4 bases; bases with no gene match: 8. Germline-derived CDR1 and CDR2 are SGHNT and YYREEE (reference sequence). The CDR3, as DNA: TGTGCCAGCAGCCCAACAGGGGGCGCTGGCACTGAAGCTTTCTTT. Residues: CASSPTGGAGTEAFF.

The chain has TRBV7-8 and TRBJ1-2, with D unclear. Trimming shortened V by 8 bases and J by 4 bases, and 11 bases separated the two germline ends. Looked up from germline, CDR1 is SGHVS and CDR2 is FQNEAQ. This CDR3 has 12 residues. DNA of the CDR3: TGTGCCAGCGGGGAAGGGAGCTATGGCTACACCTTC. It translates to CASGEGSYGYTF.

The CDR3 protein is CASSYSRGTAFF. The DNA for the CDR3 is TGTGCCAGCAGTTACTCACGGGGTACGGCTTTCTTT. This chain uses TRBV6-5 with TRBJ1-1; D is ambiguous. Germline V gene sequence: CDR1 MNHEY, CDR2 SVGAGI. This CDR3 spans 12 amino acids. The germline V and J ends were trimmed by 0 bases and 11 bases, with 10 bases remaining between them.

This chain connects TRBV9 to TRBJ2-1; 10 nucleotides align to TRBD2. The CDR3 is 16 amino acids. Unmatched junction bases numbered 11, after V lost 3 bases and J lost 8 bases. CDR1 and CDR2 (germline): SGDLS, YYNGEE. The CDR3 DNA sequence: TGTGCCAGCAGCGCTATTAGCGGGAGGATTAGAGATGAGCAGTTCTTC. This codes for CASSAISGRIRDEQFF.

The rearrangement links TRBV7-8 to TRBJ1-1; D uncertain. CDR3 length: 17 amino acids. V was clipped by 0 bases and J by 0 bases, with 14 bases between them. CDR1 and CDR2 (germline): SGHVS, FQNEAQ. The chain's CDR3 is CASSLAVLQILNTEAFF. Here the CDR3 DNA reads TGTGCCAGCAGCTTAGCGGTTTTACAGATATTGAACACTGAAGCTTTCTTT.

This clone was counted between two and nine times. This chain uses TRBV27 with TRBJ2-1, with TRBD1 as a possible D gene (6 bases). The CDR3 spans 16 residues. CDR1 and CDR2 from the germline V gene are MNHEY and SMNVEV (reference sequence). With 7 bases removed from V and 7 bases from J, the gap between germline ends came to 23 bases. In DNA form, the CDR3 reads TGTGCCAGCACTAATAAATTCCGGGACACCGGGAATGAGCAGTTCTTC. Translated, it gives CASTNKFRDTGNEQFF.